This T cell receptor (beta chain) appears in the sequencing data of a study of yellow fever vaccine responses in identical twins. Whole-study findings and limits: Among the twins, the vaccine T cell response reportedly seemed partly convergent and partly personalized.

CDR3 length equals 17 residues. Germline-derived CDR1 and CDR2 are SGHTA and FQGNSA. With 0 bases removed from V and 1 base from J, the gap between germline ends came to 16 bases. Note on this clonotype: Its antigen is not known.

In TCRdb, the RT-PCR reads were re-called with MiXCR into one record per CDR3 protein. The sample consists of roughly 570 distinct CDR3 sequences, approximately 82% of them appearing once. The clonotype originates from a female donor who received the yellow fever vaccine. V gene TRBV7-2 combines with J gene TRBJ2-7; the D call may be TRBD1 or TRBD2 (5 bases each). The source was T cells from blood (PBMCs), unsorted or a sorted subset (not recorded which), collected before or after yellow fever vaccination (not recorded which). CDR3 protein: CASSLAGGGTVSYEQYF. CDR3 sequence (DNA): TGTGCCAGCAGCTTAGCGGGTGGTGGGACGGTTTCCTACGAGCAGTACTTC.